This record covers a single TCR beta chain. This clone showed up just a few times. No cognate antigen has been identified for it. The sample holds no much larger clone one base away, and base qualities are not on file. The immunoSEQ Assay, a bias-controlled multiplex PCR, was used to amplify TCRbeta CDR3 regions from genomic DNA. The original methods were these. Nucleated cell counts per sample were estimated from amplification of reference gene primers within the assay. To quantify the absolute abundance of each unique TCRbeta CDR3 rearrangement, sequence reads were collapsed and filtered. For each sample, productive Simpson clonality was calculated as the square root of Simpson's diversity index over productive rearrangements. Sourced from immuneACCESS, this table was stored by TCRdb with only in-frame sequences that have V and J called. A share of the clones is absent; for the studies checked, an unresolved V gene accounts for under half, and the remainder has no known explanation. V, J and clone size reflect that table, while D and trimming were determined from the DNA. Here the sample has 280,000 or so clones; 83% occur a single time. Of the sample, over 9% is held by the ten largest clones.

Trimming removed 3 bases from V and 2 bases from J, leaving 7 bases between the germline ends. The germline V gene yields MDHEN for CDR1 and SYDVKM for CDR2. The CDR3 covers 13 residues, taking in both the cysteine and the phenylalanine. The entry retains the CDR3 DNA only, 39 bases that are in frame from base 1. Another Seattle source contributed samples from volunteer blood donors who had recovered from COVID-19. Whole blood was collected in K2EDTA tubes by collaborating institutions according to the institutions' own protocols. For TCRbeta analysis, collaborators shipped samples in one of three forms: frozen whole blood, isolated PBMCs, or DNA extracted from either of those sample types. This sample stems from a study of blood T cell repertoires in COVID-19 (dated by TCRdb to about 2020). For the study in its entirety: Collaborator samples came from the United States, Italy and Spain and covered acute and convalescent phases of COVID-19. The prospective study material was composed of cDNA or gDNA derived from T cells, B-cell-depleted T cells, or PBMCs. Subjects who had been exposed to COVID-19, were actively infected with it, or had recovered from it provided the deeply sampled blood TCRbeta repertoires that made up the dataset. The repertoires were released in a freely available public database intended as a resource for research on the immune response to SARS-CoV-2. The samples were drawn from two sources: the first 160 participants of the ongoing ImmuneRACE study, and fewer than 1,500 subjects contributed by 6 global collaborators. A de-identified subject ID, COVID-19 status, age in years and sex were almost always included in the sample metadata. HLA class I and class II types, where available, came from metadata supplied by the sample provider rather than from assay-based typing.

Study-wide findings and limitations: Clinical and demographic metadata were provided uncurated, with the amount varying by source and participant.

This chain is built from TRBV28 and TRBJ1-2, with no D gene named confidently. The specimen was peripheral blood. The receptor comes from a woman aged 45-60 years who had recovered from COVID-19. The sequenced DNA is TGTGCCAGCAGTTTGTACACAAACTATGGCTACACCTTC. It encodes CASSLYTNYGYTF.